Shown below are 18 T cell receptor beta chains from a single sample sequenced in a study of cytomegalovirus exposure and HLA in healthy donors (TCRdb year 2017). The library was produced with the immunoSEQ multiplex PCR assay. For the multiplex PCR, a mixture combining 60 forward primers for TCR Vbeta segments and 13 reverse primers for TCR Jbeta segments was used. This immuneACCESS table, as held by TCRdb, lists in-frame sequences with V and J called but not all clones. Of the missing ones, under half trace to an unresolved V gene in checked studies; the others have no known cause. The table for this sample lists 85,000 to 100,000 clones; roughly four fifths of them were counted only once. The top ten hold approximately 3.7% of the sample. Sequencing used PBMCs. These receptors originate from a female donor in good health and CMV-seropositive.

The genes are TRBV5-1 and TRBJ1-1, with D uncertain. The germline CDR1 and CDR2 sequences are SGHRS and YFSETQ. The CDR3 covers 14 residues. Trimming cost V 1 base and J 0 bases, with 7 bases left between them. CDR3 in DNA: TGCGCCAGCAGCTTGAACAGTATGAACACTGAAGCTTTCTTT. Protein product: CASSLNSMNTEAFF.

The chain is built from TRBV2 and TRBJ2-1, with TRBD1 matching over 10 bases. CDR1 is SNHLY, CDR2 FYNNEI, per germline. This CDR3 region has 17 residues. V lost 1 base to trimming and J lost 9 bases; unmatched junction nucleotides: 12. The CDR3 loop is CASSEVGLTGGGGEQFF. CDR3 DNA sequence: TGTGCCAGCAGTGAAGTGGGGCTGACAGGGGGCGGGGGTGAGCAGTTCTTC.

V is TRBV29-1 and J is TRBJ2-1; TRBD2 aligns across 12 bases. V shed 4 bases, J shed 3 bases, and the junction held 10 bases outside the gene matches. This CDR3 is built from 17 residues. Germline CDR1 SQVTM, CDR2 ANQGSEA. The CDR3 reads CSVVGLAGGGGYNEQFF. The CDR3 DNA sequence: TGCAGCGTTGTTGGTCTAGCGGGAGGGGGGGGCTACAATGAGCAGTTCTTC.

This chain connects TRBV9 to TRBJ2-1; 9 nucleotides align to TRBD1. The V segment lost 4 bases and the J segment 5 bases; nucleotides outside the gene matches: 4. The germline gives CDR1 SGDLS, CDR2 YYNGEE. This CDR3 has 14 amino acids. This CDR3 reads CASSLRTGDNEQFF. In DNA, the CDR3 is TGTGCCAGCAGCCTCCGGACAGGGGACAATGAGCAGTTCTTC.

The sample holds one count of this clone. The chain couples TRBV19 to TRBJ2-7; 9 positions agree with TRBD1. J lost 4 bases, V lost 3 bases, and 4 bases had no gene match. The CDR3 contains 14 residues. Germline assignment: CDR1 LNHDA and CDR2 SQIVND (reference sequence). The CDR3 protein is CASSIGTGTYEQYF. In DNA form, the CDR3 reads TGTGCCAGTAGTATCGGGACAGGGACGTACGAGCAGTACTTC.

V and J are TRBV2 and TRBJ2-5, with 15 bases that match TRBD2. Trimming at V came to 4 bases and at J to 5 bases, leaving 5 bases not matched to a gene. This CDR3 has 16 amino acids. In germline, CDR1 is SNHLY, CDR2 FYNNEI. The CDR3 region has the DNA TGTGCCAGCAGTGCGGGACTAGCGGGAGGATGGGAGACCCAGTACTTC. Translation gives CASSAGLAGGWETQYF.

The chain is built from TRBV2 and TRBJ2-7; 13 bases match TRBD2. There are 15 residues in the CDR3. The J segment lost 6 bases and the V segment lost 5 bases, leaving 7 bases of the junction unmatched. The V gene's germline CDR1 is SNHLY and CDR2 FYNNEI. CDR3 DNA sequence: TGTGCCAGCAGTAAAGGACTAGCGGGGGCCACCGAGCAGTACTTC. This sequence encodes CASSKGLAGATEQYF.

The chain joins TRBV5-4 to TRBJ2-3; 7 nucleotides agree with TRBD2. This CDR3 contains 14 residues. Germline V gives CDR1 SGHNT, CDR2 YYREEE (reference sequence). V lost 0 bases to trimming and J lost 6 bases; unmatched junction nucleotides: 4. CDR3: CASSLGGSGDTQYF. The CDR3 DNA reads TGTGCCAGCAGCTTGGGGGGTAGCGGGGATACGCAGTATTTT.

V and J are TRBV7-9 and TRBJ2-3, with D possibly being TRBD2 (6 bases). The CDR3 runs to 17 residues. Germline assignment: CDR1 SEHNR and CDR2 FQNEAQ (reference sequence). The V end was cut by 5 bases, the J end by 0 bases, with 18 bases between. The CDR3 region is CASSRFGGSPSTDTQYF. The CDR3 coding sequence is TGTGCCAGCAGCCGATTTGGGGGGAGCCCTAGCACAGATACGCAGTATTTT.

The chain recombines TRBV5-6 with TRBJ1-6; TRBD1 aligns across 7 bases. The CDR3 is 16 amino acids. The ends lost 1 base at V and 4 bases at J; junction bases unmatched: 5. Germline V lookup: CDR1 SGHDT, CDR2 YYEEEE. CDR3 in amino acids: CASSLRTGEYNSPLHF. CDR3 DNA: TGTGCCAGCAGCTTGAGGACAGGAGAATATAATTCACCCCTCCACTTT.

The CDR3 spells CASTPFVNTEAFF. In nucleotides, the CDR3 is TGTGCCAGTACCCCGTTTGTGAACACTGAAGCTTTCTTT. This chain uses TRBV19 with TRBJ1-1; D not resolved. V was cut by 7 bases and J by 0 bases, with 9 bases left in between. Germline V lookup: CDR1 LNHDA, CDR2 SQIVND (reference sequence). This CDR3 has 13 amino acids.

This chain links TRBV6-5 with TRBJ1-2; a weak D match, TRBD1 (5 bases). Germline V gives CDR1 MNHEY, CDR2 SVGAGI. This CDR3 region has 14 residues. The germline V and J ends were trimmed by 0 bases and 4 bases, with 9 bases remaining between them. The CDR3 nucleotides are TGTGCCAGCAGTTACTCGCTCCAGGGCTATGGCTACACCTTC. Its translation is CASSYSLQGYGYTF.

V and J are TRBV12-5 and TRBJ1-5; 7 bases match TRBD1. This CDR3 contains 16 residues. The germline V gene has CDR1 LGHNT and CDR2 FRNRAP. With V trimmed by 0 bases and J by 4 bases, 6 bases remained unmatched. The CDR3 nucleotides read TGTGCTAGTGGTTTGGTTCTAGGGACAGATAATCAGCCCCAGCATTTT. Its protein is CASGLVLGTDNQPQHF.

The J gene is TRBJ1-5, the V gene TRBV2; D uncertain. Per the germline V gene, CDR1 is SNHLY and CDR2 is FYNNEI. With 1 base removed from V and 4 bases from J, the gap between germline ends came to 5 bases. The CDR3 length is 13 residues. The CDR3 nucleotides are TGTGCCAGCAGTGAAGGAGGGAATCAGCCCCAGCATTTT. Translation: CASSEGGNQPQHF.

This clone was seen a handful of times. The CDR3 loop is CASSATGGKANYGYTF. The CDR3 DNA reads TGTGCCAGCAGTGCCACTGGCGGAAAAGCTAACTATGGCTACACCTTC. This chain uses TRBV25-1 with TRBJ1-2; D unclear. The CDR3 length is 16 residues. From germline, CDR1 is MGHDK and CDR2 SYGVNS. V shed 4 bases and J shed 0 bases, with 15 bases lying between them.

The chain uses TRBV7-9 and TRBJ2-1; 12 positions match TRBD2. V trimming: 5 bases; J trimming: 2 bases; junction bases outside the gene matches: 7. Germline V CDR1 and CDR2: SEHNR, FQNEAQ (reference sequence). The CDR3 is 17 amino acids. CDR3 coding DNA: TGTGCCAGCAGCGCTGGACTAGCGGGGTCCCCCTACAATGAGCAGTTCTTC. This sequence encodes CASSAGLAGSPYNEQFF.

The genes are TRBV5-1 and TRBJ2-7, with D hard to call. Trimming left V 4 bases short and J 2 bases short, with 10 bases between. The CDR3 covers 13 residues. The germline gives CDR1 SGHRS, CDR2 YFSETQ. CDR3: CASSGQYPYEQYF. CDR3 DNA sequence: TGCGCCAGCAGCGGGCAATACCCCTACGAGCAGTACTTC.

There are a few counts of this clone. This chain links TRBV19 with TRBJ1-2; perhaps TRBD1 as D (6 bases). The CDR3 is made up of 13 amino acids. Germline V gene lookup returns CDR1 LNHDA and CDR2 SQIVND (reference sequence). V was shortened by 5 bases and J by 4 bases, with 11 bases between the two germline ends. CDR3: CASSLDRGYGYTF. CDR3 bases: TGTGCCAGTAGTTTGGACAGAGGCTATGGCTACACCTTC.